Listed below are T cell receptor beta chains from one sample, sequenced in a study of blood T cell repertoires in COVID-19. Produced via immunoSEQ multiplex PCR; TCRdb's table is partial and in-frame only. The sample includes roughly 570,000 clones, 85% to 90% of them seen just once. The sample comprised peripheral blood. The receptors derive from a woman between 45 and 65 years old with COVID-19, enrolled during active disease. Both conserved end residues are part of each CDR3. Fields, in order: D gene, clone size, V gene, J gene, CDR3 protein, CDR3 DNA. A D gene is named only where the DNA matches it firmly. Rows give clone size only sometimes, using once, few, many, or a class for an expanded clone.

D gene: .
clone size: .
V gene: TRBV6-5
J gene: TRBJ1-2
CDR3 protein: CASSSFKASYGYTF
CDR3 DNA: TGTGCCAGCAGCTCCTTCAAAGCGAGTTATGGCTACACCTTC

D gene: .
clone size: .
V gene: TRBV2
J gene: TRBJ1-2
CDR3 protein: CASSLDSTYYGYTF
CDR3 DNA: TGTGCCAGCAGTCTAGACAGTACTTACTATGGCTACACCTTC

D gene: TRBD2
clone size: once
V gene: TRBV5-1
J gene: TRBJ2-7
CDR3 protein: CASSTGLAGGSSYEQYF
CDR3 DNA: TGCGCCAGCAGCACGGGACTAGCGGGGGGGAGCTCCTACGAGCAGTACTTC

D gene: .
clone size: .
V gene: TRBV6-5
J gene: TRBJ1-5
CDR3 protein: CASSPREGQPQHF
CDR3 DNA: TGTGCCAGCAGCCCCAGGGAGGGCCAGCCCCAGCATTTT

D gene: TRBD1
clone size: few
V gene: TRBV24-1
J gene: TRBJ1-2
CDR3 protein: CATTKDPDRENYGYTF
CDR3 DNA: TGTGCCACCACGAAAGACCCGGACAGGGAAAACTATGGCTACACCTTC

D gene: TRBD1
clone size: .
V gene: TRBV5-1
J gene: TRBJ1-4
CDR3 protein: CASSLASGGTTNEKLFF
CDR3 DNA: TGCGCCAGCAGCTTGGCCTCAGGGGGGACAACTAATGAAAAACTGTTTTTT

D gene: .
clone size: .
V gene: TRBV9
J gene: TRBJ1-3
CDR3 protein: CASSRSLRSEGSGNTIYF
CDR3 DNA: TGTGCCAGCAGCCGATCCCTCCGGTCCGAGGGTTCCGGAAACACCATATATTTT

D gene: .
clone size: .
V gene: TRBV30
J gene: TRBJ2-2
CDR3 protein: CAWSTGATGELFF
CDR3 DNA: TGTGCCTGGAGCACAGGAGCAACCGGGGAGCTGTTTTTT

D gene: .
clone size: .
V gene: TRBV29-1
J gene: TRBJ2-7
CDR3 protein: CSVYPKSSYEQYF
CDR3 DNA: TGCAGCGTTTACCCCAAGAGCTCCTACGAGCAGTACTTC

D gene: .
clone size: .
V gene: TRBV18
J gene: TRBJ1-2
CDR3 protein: CASSPGPRYGYTF
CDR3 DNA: TGTGCCAGCTCACCGGGGCCTCGCTATGGCTACACCTTC

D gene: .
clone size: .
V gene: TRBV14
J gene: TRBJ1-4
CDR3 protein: CASSQGQEKLFF
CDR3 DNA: TGTGCCAGCAGCCAGGGGCAAGAAAAACTGTTTTTT

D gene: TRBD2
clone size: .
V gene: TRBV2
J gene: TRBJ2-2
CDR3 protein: CASGGTSSAGELFF
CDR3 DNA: TGTGCCAGCGGGGGGACTAGTTCTGCCGGGGAGCTGTTTTTT

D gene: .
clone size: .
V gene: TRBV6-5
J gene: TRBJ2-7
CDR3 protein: CASGLKLLEQYF
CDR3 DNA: TGTGCCAGCGGTCTAAAGCTATTAGAGCAGTACTTC

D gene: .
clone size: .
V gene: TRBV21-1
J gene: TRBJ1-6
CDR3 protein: CASSKAGGPYNSPLHF
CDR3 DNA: TGTGCCAGCAGCAAAGCGGGGGGACCGTATAATTCACCCCTCCACTTT

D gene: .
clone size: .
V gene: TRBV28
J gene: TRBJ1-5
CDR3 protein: CASYGGGNQPQHF
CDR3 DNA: TGTGCCAGCTACGGGGGGGGCAATCAGCCCCAGCATTTT

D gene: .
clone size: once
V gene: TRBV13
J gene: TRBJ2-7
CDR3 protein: CAPNRGRDYEQYF
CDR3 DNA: TGTGCCCCAAACCGTGGCAGGGACTACGAGCAGTACTTC

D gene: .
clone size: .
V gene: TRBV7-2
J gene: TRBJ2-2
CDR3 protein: CASSLPQGIGELFF
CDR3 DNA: TGTGCCAGCAGCTTACCCCAGGGGATCGGGGAGCTGTTTTTT

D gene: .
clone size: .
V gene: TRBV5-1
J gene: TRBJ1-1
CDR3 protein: CASRTGPRGTEAFF
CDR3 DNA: TGCGCCAGCAGAACCGGGCCCCGGGGAACTGAAGCTTTCTTT

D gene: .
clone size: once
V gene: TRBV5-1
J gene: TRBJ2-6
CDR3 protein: CASSLQSPGANVLTF
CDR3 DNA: TGCGCCAGCAGTTTACAGAGCCCTGGGGCCAACGTCCTGACTTTC

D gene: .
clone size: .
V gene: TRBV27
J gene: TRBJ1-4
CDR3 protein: CASSLKTGRNEKLFF
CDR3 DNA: TGTGCCAGCAGTTTAAAAACAGGACGGAATGAAAAACTGTTTTTT

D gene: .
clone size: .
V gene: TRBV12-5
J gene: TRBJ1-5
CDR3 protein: CASGSSGVNQPQHF
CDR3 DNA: TGTGCTAGTGGTTCATCAGGGGTCAATCAGCCCCAGCATTTT

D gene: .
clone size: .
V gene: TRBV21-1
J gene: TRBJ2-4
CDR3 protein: CASSTIQKAKNIQYF
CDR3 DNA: TGTGCCAGCAGCACAATACAGAAAGCCAAAAACATTCAGTACTTC

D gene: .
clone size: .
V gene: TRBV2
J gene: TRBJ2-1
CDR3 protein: CASRSYNEQFF
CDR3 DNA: TGTGCCAGCAGGAGCTACAATGAGCAGTTCTTC

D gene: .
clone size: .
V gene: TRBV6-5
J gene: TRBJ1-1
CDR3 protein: CASKAFVGEGPEAFF
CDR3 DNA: TGTGCCAGCAAAGCATTTGTAGGGGAAGGTCCTGAAGCTTTCTTT

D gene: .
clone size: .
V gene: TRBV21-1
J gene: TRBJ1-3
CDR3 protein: CASSIEAGGTGNTIYF
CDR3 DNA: TGTGCCAGCAGCATAGAAGCAGGGGGAACTGGAAACACCATATATTTT

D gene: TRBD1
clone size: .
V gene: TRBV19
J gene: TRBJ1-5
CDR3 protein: CASSTTTGAMNLAQHF
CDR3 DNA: TGTGCCAGTAGTACCACGACAGGGGCTATGAATTTGGCCCAGCATTTT

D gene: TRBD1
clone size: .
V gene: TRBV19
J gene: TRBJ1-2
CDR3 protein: CASSMGTGLANYGYTF
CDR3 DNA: TGTGCCAGTAGTATGGGGACAGGCCTCGCGAACTATGGCTACACCTTC

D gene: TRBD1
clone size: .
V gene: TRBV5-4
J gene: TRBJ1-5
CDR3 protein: CASSLQGADQPQHF
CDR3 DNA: TGTGCCAGCAGCCTACAGGGGGCTGATCAGCCCCAGCATTTT

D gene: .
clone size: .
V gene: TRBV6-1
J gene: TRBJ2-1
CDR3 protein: CASSETRNEQFF
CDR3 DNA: TGTGCCAGCAGTGAAACCAGGAATGAGCAGTTCTTC

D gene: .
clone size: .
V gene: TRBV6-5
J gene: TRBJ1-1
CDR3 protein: CASSYGQRQRAFF
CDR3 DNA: TGTGCCAGCAGTTATGGACAACGACAGAGAGCTTTCTTT

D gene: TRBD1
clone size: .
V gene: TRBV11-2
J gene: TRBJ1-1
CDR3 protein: CASSNSGQRNTEAFF
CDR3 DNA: TGTGCCAGCAGCAACTCGGGACAGCGGAACACTGAAGCTTTCTTT

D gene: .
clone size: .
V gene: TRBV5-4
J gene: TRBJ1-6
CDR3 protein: CASSFAGAGSPLHF
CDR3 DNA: TGTGCCAGCAGCTTCGCAGGGGCTGGATCACCCCTCCACTTT

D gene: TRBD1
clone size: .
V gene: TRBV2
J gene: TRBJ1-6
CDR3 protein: CASTGTGEFSPLHF
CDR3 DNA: TGTGCCAGCACCGGGACAGGGGAATTCTCACCCCTCCACTTT

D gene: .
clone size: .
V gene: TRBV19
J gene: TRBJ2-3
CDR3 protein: CASSIGERDTQYF
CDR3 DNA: TGTGCCAGTAGTATCGGGGAAAGAGATACGCAGTATTTT

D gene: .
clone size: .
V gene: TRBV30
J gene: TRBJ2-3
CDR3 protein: CAWNLWAGAGSDTQYF
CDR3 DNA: TGTGCCTGGAATCTGTGGGCGGGGGCCGGTTCAGATACGCAGTATTTT

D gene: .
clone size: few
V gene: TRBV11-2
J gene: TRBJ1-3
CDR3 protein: CASSHPEGNTIYF
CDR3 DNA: TGTGCCAGCAGTCACCCGGAGGGAAACACCATATATTTT

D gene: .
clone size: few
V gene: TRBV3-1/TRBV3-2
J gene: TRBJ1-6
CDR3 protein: CASSQGLGERTYNSPLHF
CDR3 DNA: TGTGCCAGCAGCCAAGGACTAGGGGAAAGAACCTATAATTCACCCCTCCACTTT

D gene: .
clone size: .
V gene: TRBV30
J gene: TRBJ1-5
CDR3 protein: CAWSVRGRLPQHF
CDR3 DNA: TGTGCCTGGAGTGTAAGGGGTAGGCTGCCCCAGCATTTT

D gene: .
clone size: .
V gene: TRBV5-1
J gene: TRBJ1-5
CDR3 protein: CASSLVGAARSQPQHF
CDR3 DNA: TGCGCCAGCAGCTTGGTTGGTGCCGCCCGGAGTCAGCCCCAGCATTTT

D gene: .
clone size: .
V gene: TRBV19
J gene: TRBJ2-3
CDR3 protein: CASSNDRSTDTQYF
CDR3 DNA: TGTGCCAGTAGTAATGACAGGAGCACAGATACGCAGTATTTT

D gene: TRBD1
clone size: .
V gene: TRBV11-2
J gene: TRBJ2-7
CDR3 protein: CASSLSTGVPYEQYF
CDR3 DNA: TGTGCCAGCAGCTTATCGACAGGGGTCCCCTACGAGCAGTACTTC

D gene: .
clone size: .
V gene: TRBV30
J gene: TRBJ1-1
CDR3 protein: CAWRTEPNTEAFF
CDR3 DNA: TGTGCCTGGAGGACAGAACCGAACACTGAAGCTTTCTTT

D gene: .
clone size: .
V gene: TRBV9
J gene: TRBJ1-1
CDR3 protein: CASSADGINEAFF
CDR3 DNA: TGTGCCAGCAGCGCGGACGGGATAAATGAAGCTTTCTTT

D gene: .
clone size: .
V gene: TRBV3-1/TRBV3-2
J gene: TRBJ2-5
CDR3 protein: CASSQDFQETQYF
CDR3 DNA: TGTGCCAGCAGCCAAGATTTCCAGGAGACCCAGTACTTC

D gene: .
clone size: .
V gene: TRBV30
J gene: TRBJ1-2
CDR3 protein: CAWRYRLQGDGYTF
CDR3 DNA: TGTGCCTGGAGGTATCGACTACAGGGTGATGGCTACACCTTC

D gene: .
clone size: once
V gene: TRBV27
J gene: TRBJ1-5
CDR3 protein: CASSLRGTSGSNQPQHF
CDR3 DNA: TGTGCCAGCAGTTTAAGGGGGACGTCGGGTAGCAATCAGCCCCAGCATTTT

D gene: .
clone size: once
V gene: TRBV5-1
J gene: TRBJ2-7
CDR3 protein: CASSLVLGTGEQYF
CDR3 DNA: TGCGCCAGCAGCTTGGTGCTGGGTACGGGCGAGCAGTACTTC

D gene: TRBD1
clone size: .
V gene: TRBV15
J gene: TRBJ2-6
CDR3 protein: CATAVGQGDGANVLTF
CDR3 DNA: TGTGCCACCGCAGTGGGACAGGGGGACGGGGCCAACGTCCTGACTTTC

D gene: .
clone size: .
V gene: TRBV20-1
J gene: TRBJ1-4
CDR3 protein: CSARADEKLFF
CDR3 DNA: TGCAGTGCTAGAGCTGATGAAAAACTGTTTTTT

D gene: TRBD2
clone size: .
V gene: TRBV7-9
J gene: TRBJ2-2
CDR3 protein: CASSLVERGSPGELFF
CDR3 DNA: TGTGCCAGCAGCTTAGTCGAGCGGGGGTCCCCCGGGGAGCTGTTTTTT

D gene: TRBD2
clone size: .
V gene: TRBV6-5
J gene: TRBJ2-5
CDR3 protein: CASSTGLAGGRTQYF
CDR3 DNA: TGTGCCAGCAGTACAGGACTAGCGGGGGGTCGGACCCAGTACTTC

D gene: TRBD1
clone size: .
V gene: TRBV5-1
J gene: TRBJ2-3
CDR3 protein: CASSLDGTGATDTQYF
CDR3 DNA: TGCGCCAGCAGCTTGGACGGGACAGGGGCCACAGATACGCAGTATTTT

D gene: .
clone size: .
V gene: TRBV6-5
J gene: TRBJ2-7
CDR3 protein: CASSRYGNFDEQYF
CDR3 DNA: TGTGCCAGCAGTAGGTACGGGAATTTCGACGAGCAGTACTTC

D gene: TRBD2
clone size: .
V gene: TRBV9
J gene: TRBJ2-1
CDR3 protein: CASSVDGAGGPFNEQFF
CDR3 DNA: TGTGCCAGCAGCGTAGATGGTGCGGGGGGCCCTTTTAATGAGCAGTTCTTC

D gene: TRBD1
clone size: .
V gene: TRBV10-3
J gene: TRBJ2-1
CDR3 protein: CATGDLGQGAWEQFF
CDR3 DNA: TGTGCCACCGGTGATTTAGGACAGGGGGCCTGGGAGCAGTTCTTC

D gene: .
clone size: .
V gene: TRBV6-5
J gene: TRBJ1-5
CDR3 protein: CASSYTGQPQHF
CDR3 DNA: TGTGCCAGCAGTTATACAGGTCAGCCCCAGCATTTT

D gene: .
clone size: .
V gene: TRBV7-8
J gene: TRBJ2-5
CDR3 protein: CASSQRRETQYF
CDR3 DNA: TGTGCCAGCAGCCAGCGGAGAGAGACCCAGTACTTC

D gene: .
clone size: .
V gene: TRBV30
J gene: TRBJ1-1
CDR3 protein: CAWTGETNTEAFF
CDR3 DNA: TGTGCCTGGACAGGGGAGACGAACACTGAAGCTTTCTTT

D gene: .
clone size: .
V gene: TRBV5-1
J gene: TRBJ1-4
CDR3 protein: CASSTDRGEKLFF
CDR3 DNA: TGCGCCAGCAGCACGGACCGGGGGGAAAAACTGTTTTTT

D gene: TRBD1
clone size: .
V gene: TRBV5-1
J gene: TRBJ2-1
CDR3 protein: CASSSIRQGADNEQFF
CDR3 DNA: TGCGCCAGCAGCTCGATCCGACAGGGGGCCGACAATGAGCAGTTCTTC